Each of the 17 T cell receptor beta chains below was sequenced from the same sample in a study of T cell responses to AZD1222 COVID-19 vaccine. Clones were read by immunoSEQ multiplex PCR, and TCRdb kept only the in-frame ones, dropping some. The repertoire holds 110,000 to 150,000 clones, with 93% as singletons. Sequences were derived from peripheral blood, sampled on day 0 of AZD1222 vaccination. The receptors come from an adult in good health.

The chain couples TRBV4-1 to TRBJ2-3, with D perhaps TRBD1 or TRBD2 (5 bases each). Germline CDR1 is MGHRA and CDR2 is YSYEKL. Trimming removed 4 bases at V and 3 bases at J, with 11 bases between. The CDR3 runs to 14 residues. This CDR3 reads CASSPTGTTDTQYF. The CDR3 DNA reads TGCGCCAGCAGCCCGACGGGGACGACAGATACGCAGTATTTT.

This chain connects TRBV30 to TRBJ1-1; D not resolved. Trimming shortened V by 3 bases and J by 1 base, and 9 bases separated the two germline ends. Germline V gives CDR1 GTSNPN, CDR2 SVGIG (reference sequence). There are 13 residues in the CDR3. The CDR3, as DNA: TGTGCCTGGAGGGGTACACCGAACACTGAAGCTTTCTTT. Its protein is CAWRGTPNTEAFF.

The CDR3 DNA reads as TGCGCCAGCAGCTTGGCGGTCAGGCGGAGCACAGATACGCAGTATTTT. Translation gives CASSLAVRRSTDTQYF. The chain links TRBV5-1 to TRBJ2-3, with unresolved D. This CDR3 is 16 amino acids long. Germline V gene data show CDR1 as SGHRS and CDR2 as YFSETQ. With 0 bases removed from V and 0 bases from J, the gap between germline ends came to 11 bases.

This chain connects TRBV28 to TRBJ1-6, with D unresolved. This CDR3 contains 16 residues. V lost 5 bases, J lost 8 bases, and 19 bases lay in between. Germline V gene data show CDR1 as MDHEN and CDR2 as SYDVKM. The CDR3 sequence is CASSVTLDDNHSPLHF. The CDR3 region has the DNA TGTGCCAGCAGTGTGACTCTGGACGACAATCATTCACCCCTCCACTTT.

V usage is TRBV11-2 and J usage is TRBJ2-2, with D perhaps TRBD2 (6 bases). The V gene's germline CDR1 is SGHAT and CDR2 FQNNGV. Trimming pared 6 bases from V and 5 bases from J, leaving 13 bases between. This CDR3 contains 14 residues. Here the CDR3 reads CASSTGVETGELFF. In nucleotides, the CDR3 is TGTGCCAGCAGTACGGGAGTCGAAACCGGGGAGCTGTTTTTT.

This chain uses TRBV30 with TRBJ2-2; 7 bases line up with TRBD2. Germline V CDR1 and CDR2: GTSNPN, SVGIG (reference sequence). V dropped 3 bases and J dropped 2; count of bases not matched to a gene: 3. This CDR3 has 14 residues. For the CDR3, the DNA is TGTGCCTGGAGGGCGGGAGCTAACACCGGGGAGCTGTTTTTT. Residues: CAWRAGANTGELFF.

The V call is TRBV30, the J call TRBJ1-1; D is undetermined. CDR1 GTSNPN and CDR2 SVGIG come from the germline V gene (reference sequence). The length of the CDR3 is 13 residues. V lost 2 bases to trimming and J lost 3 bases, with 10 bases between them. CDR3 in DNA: TGTGCCTGGAGTCCCATCCGGTACACTGAAGCTTTCTTT. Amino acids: CAWSPIRYTEAFF.

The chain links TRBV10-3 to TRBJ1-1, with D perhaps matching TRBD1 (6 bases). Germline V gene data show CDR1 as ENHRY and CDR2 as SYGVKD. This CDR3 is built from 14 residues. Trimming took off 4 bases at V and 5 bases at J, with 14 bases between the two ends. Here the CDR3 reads CAISGTGRETEAFF. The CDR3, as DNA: TGTGCCATCAGTGGTACAGGGAGGGAGACTGAAGCTTTCTTT.

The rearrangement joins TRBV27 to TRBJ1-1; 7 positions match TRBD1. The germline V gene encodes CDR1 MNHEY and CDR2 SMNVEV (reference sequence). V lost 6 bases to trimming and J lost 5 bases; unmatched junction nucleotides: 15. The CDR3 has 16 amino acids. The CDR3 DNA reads TGTGCCAGCAGGTCCCCAGGGGGAAAACCAAGAACTGAAGCTTTCTTT. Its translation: CASRSPGGKPRTEAFF.

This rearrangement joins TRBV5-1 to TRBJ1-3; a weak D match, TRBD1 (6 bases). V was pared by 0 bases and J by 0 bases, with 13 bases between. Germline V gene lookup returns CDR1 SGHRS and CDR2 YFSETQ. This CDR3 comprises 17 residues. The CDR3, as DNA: TGCGCCAGCAGCTTGGATGGGGGCGGCCCCTCTGGAAACACCATATATTTT. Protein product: CASSLDGGGPSGNTIYF.

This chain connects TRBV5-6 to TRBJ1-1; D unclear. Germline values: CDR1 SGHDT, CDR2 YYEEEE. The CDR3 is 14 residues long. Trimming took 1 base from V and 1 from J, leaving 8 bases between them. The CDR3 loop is CASSLRAGNTEAFF. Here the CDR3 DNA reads TGTGCCAGCAGCTTGAGGGCGGGGAACACTGAAGCTTTCTTT.

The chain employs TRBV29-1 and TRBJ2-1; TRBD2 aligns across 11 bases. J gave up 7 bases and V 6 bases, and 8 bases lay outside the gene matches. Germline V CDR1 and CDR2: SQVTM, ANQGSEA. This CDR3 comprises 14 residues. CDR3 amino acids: CSVMGLAEVNEQFF. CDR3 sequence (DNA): TGCAGCGTAATGGGACTAGCGGAAGTAAATGAGCAGTTCTTC.

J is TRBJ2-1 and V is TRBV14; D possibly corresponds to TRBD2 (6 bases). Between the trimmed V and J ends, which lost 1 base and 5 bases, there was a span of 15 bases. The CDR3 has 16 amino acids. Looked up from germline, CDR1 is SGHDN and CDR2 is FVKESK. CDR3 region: CASSQGWGEWDNEQFF. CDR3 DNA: TGTGCCAGCAGCCAAGGTTGGGGGGAGTGGGACAATGAGCAGTTCTTC.

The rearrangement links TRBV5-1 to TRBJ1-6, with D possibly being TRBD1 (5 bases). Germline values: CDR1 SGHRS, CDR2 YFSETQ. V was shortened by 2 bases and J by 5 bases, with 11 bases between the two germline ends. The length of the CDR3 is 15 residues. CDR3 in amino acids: CASSLGQGHNSPLHF. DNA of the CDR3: TGCGCCAGCAGCTTAGGTCAGGGCCATAATTCACCCCTCCACTTT.

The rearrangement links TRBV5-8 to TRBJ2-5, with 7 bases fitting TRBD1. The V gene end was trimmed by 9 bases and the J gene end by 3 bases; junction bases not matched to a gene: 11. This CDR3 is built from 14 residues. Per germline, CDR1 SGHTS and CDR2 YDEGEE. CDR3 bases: TGTGCCACCGCGATCTTTCAGGGGGAAGAGACCCAGTACTTC. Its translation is CATAIFQGEETQYF.

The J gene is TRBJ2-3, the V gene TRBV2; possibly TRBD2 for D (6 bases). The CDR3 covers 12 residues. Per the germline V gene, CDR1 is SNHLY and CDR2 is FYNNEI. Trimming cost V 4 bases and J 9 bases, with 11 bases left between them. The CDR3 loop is CASSGDGGTQYF. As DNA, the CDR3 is TGTGCCAGCAGTGGGGACGGAGGGACGCAGTATTTT.

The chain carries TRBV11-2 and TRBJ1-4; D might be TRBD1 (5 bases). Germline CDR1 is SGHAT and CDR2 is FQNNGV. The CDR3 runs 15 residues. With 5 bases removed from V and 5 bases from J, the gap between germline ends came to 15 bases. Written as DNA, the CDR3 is TGTGCCAGCAGCGACCGGGACGGGCCAAATGAAAAACTGTTTTTT. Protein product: CASSDRDGPNEKLFF.